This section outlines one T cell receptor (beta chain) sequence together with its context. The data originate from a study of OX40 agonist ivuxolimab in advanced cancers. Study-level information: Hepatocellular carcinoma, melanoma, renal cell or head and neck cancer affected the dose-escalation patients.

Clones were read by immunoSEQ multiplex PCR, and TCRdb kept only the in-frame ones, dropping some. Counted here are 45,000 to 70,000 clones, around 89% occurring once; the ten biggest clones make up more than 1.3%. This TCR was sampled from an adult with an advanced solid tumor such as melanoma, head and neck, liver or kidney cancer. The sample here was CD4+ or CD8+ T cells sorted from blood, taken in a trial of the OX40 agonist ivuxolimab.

The CDR3 nucleotides are TGTGCCAGCATTTTACGTGGGGGGAACACTGAAGCTTTCTTT. Protein: CASILRGGNTEAFF. The gene calls are TRBV6-1 and TRBJ1-1; a possible D gene is TRBD1 (5 bases). V was clipped by 7 bases and J by 1 base, with 13 bases between them. The V gene's germline CDR1 is MNHNS and CDR2 SASEGT. The CDR3 is 14 amino acids.